Detailed here is one T cell receptor beta chain. The target antigen is unknown. An end of the junction does not agree with germline; a read error may underlie this. Amplification of the TCR beta CDR3 regions used RNA transcripts (as template). The authors performed first-round RT-PCR with HTBI primers and then a second-round multiplex PCR. TCRdb called the multiplex PCR reads again in MiXCR, with one record for every CDR3 protein. The sample includes 260,000 or so distinct CDR3 sequences, around 45% of them seen just once. The sample is drawn from a study of Graves' ophthalmopathy and Graves' hyperthyroidism. The PBMCs were taken from 10 ml of fresh peripheral blood. Study-level points and caveats: Ophthalmopathy could be told apart from stable hyperthyroidism by a 13-signature model (around 85% sensitivity, around 81% specificity).

This sequence was found in an adult man with Graves' ophthalmopathy. Sequencing was performed on peripheral blood.

CDR3 residues: CAISSPRQGTTYEQYF. CDR3 DNA: TGTGCCATCAGCAGCCCTAGACAGGGGACCACCTACGAGCAGTACTTC. The V and J genes are TRBV10-1 and TRBJ2-7; 8 bases fit TRBD1. Per germline, CDR1 WNHNN and CDR2 SYGVQD (reference sequence). The CDR3 length is 16 residues.